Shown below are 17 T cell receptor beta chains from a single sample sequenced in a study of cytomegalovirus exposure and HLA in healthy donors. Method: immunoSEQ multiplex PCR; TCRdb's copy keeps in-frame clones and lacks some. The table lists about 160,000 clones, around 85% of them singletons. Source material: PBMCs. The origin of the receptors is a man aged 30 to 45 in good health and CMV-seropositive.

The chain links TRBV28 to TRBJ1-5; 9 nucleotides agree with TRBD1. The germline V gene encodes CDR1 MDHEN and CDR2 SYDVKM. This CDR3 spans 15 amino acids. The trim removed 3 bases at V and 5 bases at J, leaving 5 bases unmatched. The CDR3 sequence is CASSFAGQGYQPQHF. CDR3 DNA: TGTGCCAGCAGTTTCGCCGGACAGGGGTATCAGCCCCAGCATTTT.

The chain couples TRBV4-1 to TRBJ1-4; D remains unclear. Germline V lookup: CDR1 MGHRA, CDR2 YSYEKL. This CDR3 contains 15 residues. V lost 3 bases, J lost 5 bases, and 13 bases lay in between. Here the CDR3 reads CASSHDGRENEKLFF. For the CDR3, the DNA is TGCGCCAGCAGCCACGATGGGAGGGAAAATGAAAAACTGTTTTTT.

CDR3 loop: CASSLGLVARSSYEQYF. The CDR3 DNA is TGTGCCAGCAGCTTAGGATTGGTGGCTCGGAGCTCCTACGAGCAGTACTTC. This chain uses TRBV7-9 with TRBJ2-7; unclear D gene. With 1 base removed from V and 0 bases from J, the gap between germline ends came to 16 bases. Germline-derived CDR1 and CDR2 are SEHNR and FQNEAQ (reference sequence). The length of the CDR3 is 17 residues.

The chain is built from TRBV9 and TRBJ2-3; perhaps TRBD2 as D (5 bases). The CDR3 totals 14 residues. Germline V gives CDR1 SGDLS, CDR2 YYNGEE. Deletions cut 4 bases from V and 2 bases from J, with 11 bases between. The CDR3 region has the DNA TGTGCCAGCAGCCCATACGGGGACACAGATACGCAGTATTTT. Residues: CASSPYGDTDTQYF.

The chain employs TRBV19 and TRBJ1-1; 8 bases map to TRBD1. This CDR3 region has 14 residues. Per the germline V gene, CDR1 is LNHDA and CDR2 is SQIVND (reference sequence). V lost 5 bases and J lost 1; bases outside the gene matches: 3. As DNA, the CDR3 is TGTGCCAGTAGTCACAGGGGGGCGAACACTGAAGCTTTCTTT. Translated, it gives CASSHRGANTEAFF.

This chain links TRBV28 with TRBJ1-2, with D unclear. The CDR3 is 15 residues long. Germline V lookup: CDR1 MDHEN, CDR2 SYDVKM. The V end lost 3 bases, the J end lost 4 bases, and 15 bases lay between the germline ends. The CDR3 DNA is TGTGCCAGCAGTTTCCAGTCGAGTGAGGGCTATGGCTACACCTTC. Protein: CASSFQSSEGYGYTF.

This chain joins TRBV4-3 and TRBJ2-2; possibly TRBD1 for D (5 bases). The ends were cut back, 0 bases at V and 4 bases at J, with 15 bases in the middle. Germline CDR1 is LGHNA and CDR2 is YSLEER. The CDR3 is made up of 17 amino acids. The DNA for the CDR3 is TGCGCCAGCAGCCAAGATCCTCAGGGTATGGGCACCGGGGAGCTGTTTTTT. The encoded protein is CASSQDPQGMGTGELFF.

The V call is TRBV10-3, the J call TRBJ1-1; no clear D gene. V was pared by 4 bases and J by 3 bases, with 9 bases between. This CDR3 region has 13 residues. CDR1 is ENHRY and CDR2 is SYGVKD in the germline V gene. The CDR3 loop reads CAISVESYTEAFF. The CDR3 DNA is TGTGCCATCAGTGTAGAGAGTTACACTGAAGCTTTCTTT.

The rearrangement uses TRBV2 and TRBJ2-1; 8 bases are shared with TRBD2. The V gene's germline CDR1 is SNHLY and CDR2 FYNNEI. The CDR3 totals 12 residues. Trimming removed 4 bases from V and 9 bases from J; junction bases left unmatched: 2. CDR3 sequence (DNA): TGTGCCAGCAGTGGGAGCGGGGGTGAGCAGTTCTTC. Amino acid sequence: CASSGSGGEQFF.

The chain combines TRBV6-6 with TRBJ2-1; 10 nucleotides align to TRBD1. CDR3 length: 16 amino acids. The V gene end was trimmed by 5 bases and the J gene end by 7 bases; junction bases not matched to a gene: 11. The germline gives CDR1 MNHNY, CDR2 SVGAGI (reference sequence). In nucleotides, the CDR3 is TGTGCCAGCAGTAAAACCGGGACAGGGGTCGGTAATGAGCAGTTCTTC. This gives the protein CASSKTGTGVGNEQFF.

The CDR3 protein is CASSPAGQDNEQFF. The CDR3, as DNA: TGTGCCAGCTCACCAGCGGGGCAAGACAATGAGCAGTTCTTC. V and J are TRBV18 and TRBJ2-1, with D maybe TRBD2 (6 bases). The germline V and J ends were trimmed by 2 bases and 5 bases, with 10 bases remaining between them. Germline CDR1 reads KGHSH; CDR2 reads LQKENI. CDR3 size: 14 residues.

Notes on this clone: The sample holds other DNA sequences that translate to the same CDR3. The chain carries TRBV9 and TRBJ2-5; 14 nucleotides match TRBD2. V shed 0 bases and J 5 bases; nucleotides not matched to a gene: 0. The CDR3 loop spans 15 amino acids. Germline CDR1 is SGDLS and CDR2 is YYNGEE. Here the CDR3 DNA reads TGTGCCAGCAGCGTAGGACTAGCGGGAGGGGAGACCCAGTACTTC. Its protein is CASSVGLAGGETQYF.

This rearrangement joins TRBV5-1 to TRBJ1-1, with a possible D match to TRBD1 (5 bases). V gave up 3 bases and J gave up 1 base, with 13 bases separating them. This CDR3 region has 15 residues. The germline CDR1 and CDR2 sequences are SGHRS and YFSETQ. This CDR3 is CASSSRMDKNTEAFF. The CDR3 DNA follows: TGCGCCAGCAGCTCGCGAATGGACAAGAACACTGAAGCTTTCTTT.

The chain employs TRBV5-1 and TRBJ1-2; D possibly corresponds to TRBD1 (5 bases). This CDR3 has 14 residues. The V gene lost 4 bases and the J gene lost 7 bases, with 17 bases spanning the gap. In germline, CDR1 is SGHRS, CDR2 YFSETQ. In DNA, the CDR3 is TGCGCCAGCAGCCCGGTGGGGCCGACTGGTGGCTACACCTTC. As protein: CASSPVGPTGGYTF. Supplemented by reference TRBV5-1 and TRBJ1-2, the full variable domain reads KAGVTQTPRYLIKTRGQQVTLSCSPISGHRSVSWYQQTPGQGLQFLFEYFSETQRNKGNFPGRFSGRQFSNSRSEMNVSTLELGDSALYLCASSPVGPTGGYTFGSGTRLTVV.

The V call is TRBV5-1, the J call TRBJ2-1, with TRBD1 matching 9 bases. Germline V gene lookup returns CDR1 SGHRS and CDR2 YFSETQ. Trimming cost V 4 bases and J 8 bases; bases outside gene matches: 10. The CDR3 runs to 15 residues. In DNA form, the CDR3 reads TGCGCCAGCAGCGGGGACAGGGTGGGGTTTGATGAGCAGTTCTTC. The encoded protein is CASSGDRVGFDEQFF.

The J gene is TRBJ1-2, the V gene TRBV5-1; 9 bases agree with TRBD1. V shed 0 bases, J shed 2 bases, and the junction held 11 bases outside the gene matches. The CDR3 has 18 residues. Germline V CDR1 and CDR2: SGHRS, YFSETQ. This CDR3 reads CASSLGGTGRSANYGYTF. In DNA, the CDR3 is TGCGCCAGCAGCTTGGGCGGGACAGGGCGAAGTGCGAACTATGGCTACACCTTC.

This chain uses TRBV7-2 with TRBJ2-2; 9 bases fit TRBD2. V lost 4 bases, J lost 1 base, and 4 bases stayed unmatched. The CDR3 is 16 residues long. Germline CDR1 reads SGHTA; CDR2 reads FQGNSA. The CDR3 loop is CASSSSGAVNTGELFF. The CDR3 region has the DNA TGTGCCAGCAGCTCTAGCGGGGCCGTGAACACCGGGGAGCTGTTTTTT.